This TCR beta chain was obtained from a study of T cells in Graves' hyperthyroidism and ophthalmopathy. The study, taken as a whole, reports: A model built on 13 V-J features separated ophthalmopathy from stable hyperthyroidism.

Amplified regions were TCR beta CDR3 sequences from RNA transcripts. A set of HTBI primers served as the primers for a first-round RT-PCR of the TCR CDR3. TCRdb redid the calling of the multiplex PCR reads with MiXCR, one entry per CDR3 protein. The repertoire holds roughly 380,000 distinct CDR3 sequences, with approximately 15% as singletons. This clonotype has only a few counts. What it binds is not known. CDR1 and CDR2 from the germline V gene are ENHRY and SYGVKD. The CDR3 sequence is 13 residues long. J gave up 8 bases and V 2 bases, and 4 bases lay outside the gene matches. This clonotype originated in an older woman with Graves' hyperthyroidism. The V call is TRBV10-3, the J call TRBJ1-2; 8 bases line up with TRBD1. Material for sequencing was blood. The DNA of the CDR3 is TGTGCCATCAGTGAGGACAGGGGTCGGGGCTACACCTTC. As protein: CAISEDRGRGYTF.